This T cell receptor beta chain was sequenced in a study of T cells in localized non-small cell lung cancer (dated by TCRdb to the early 2020s). Context from the whole study: Comparing tumors with uninvolved tumor-adjacent lungs, the study looked at the T cell repertoires of fewer than 250 patients with early-stage NSCLC. The cohort consisted of approximately 240 treatment-naive NSCLC patients whose localized lung tumors had been resected. Of the NSCLC patients, roughly 130 were male and around 99 were female, and the mean age was approximately 66 years. Overall study outcomes, separate from this receptor: Uninvolved tumor-adjacent lung showed the highest T cell clonality, higher than tumor, which suggests more focused antigenic responses in the uninvolved tumor-adjacent lung. Higher T cell density in blood was associated with longer overall survival, whereas higher clonality in adjacent lung was associated with shorter survival. Multi-region tumor sequencing was not performed, so intratumor heterogeneity could not be excluded. Because the study design was exploratory, TCR variables were selected using unadjusted p-values without false-discovery rate correction. A median of about 55 of the top 100 tumor clones were detected in paired uninvolved adjacent lung, and 28 of these tumor clones were also found among the top 100 clones of the paired uninvolved adjacent lung.

The CDR3 starts with the cysteine, ends with the phenylalanine, and has 14 residues. Just CDR3 DNA is preserved here, 42 bases in frame from base 1. V and J lose 0 bases and 4 bases, and a span of 10 bases separates them. CDR1 and CDR2 are read off the germline V gene (reference sequence) as SGHKS and YYEKEE. At diagnosis, tumor, uninvolved tumor-adjacent lung and peripheral blood were collected and then preserved as a mix of FFPE and fresh-frozen material. For TCR repertoire profiling, the blood samples were analyzed as peripheral blood mononuclear cells. The immunoSEQ Assay was used to sequence TCR beta CDR3 regions from DNA. The study's processing was this. To compute T cell density, TCR beta template counts were normalized to usable DNA, which was estimated by amplifying housekeeping genes. Richness was estimated using the preseqR package, with extrapolation to 400,000 templates for PBMC samples and to 120,000 templates for tissue samples. Clonality was calculated as one minus Pielou's evenness. Tissue-enriched TCRs were identified through differential abundance testing performed on productive amino-acid clonotypes, with a minimum total count of 5 and an alpha of 0.1. The Jaccard Index and the Morisita Overlap Index were used to quantify repertoire overlap between compartments. GLIPH grouped TCR beta CDR3s together with public tetramer-defined viral CDR3s, and a viral motif had to include at least three viral sequences and show V-gene enrichment. As stored in TCRdb, this immuneACCESS dataset retains in-frame rearrangements with V and J assigned. A fraction of the clones does not appear; measured against another copy, unresolved V genes explain less than half of the discrepancy, and the remainder lacks a known reason. V, J and clone size reflect that table, while D and trimming were determined from the DNA. The sample contains about 37,000 clones, roughly 90% of them found a single time. The top ten clonotypes cover over 9.5% of the sample.

About this clone: Its target antigen remains unknown. The sample holds no much larger clone one base away, and base qualities are not on file.

The source material was peripheral blood mononuclear cells, sampled before any cancer treatment. This sequence was found in a female donor aged 60 or older with stage II lung adenocarcinoma. This receptor chain uses TRBV5-5 and TRBJ1-1, with an unclear D gene assignment. Here is the DNA: TGTGCCAGCAGCTTGGCCGCCGGTTTCACTGAAGCTTTCTTT. Its translation reads: CASSLAAGFTEAFF.